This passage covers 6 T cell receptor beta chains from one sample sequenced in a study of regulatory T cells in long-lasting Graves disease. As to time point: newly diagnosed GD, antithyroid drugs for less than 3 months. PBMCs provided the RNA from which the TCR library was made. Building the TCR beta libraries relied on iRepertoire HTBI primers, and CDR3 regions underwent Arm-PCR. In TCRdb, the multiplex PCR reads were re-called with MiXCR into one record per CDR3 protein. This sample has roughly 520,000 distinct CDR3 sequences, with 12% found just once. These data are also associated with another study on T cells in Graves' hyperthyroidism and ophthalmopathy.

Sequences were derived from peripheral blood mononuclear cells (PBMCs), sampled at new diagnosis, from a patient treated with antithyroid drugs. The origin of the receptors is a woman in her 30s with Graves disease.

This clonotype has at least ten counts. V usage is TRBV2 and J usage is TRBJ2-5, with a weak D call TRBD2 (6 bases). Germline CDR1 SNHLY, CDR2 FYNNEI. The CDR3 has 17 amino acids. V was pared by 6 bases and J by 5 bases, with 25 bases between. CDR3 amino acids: CASRGRRARGIQETQYF. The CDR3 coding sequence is TGTGCCAGCAGGGGACGGCGGGCCCGGGGGATACAGGAGACCCAGTACTTC.

The chain's CDR3 is CSARDFGRTGELFF. The CDR3 DNA reads as TGCAGTGCCCGGGACTTCGGGAGGACCGGGGAGCTGTTTTTT. The V call is TRBV20-1, the J call TRBJ2-2; 7 bases are shared with TRBD2. The CDR3 sequence is 14 residues long. CDR1 DFQATT and CDR2 SNEGSKA come from the germline V gene (reference sequence). J was trimmed by 5 bases and V by 6 bases; bases with no gene match: 9.

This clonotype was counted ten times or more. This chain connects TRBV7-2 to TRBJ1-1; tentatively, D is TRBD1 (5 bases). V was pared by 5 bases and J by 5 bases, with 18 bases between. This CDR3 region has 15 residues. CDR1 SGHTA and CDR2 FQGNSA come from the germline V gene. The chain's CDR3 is CASSPRDGLGTEAFF. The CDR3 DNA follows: TGTGCCAGCAGCCCCCGGGACGGCCTAGGGACTGAAGCTTTCTTT.

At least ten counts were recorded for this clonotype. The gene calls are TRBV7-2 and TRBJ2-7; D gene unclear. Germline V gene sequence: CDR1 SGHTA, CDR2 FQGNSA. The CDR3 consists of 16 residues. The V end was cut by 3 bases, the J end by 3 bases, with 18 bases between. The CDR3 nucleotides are TGTGCCAGCAGCTTGGTTGGCTCAACTCCCCTCTACGAGCAGTACTTC. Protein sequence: CASSLVGSTPLYEQYF.

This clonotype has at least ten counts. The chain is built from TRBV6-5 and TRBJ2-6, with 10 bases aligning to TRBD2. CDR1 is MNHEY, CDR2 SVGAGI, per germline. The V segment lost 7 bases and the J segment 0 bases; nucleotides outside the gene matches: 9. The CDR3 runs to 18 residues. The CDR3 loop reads CASITAGLATSGANVLTF. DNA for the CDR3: TGTGCCAGCATTACTGCGGGACTAGCGACCTCTGGGGCCAACGTCCTGACTTTC.

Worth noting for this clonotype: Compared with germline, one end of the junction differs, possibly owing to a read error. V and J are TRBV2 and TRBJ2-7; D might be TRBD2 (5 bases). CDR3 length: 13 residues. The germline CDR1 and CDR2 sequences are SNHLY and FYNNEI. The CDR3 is CASSLGVSYKQYF. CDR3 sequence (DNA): TGTGCCAGCTCCCTCGGGGTATCCTACAAGCAGTACTTC.